These T cell receptor beta chains were read from a single sample in a study of CD8+ T cells in alopecia areata. Sequenced by immunoSEQ multiplex PCR; TCRdb stores in-frame clones only, minus some. The table shows 200,000 to 250,000 clones, with around three fifths occurring only once. The sequencing here drew on CD4+ T cells sorted from blood, taken at week 4, from a patient treated with tofacitinib. The source of these receptors is a human donor with alopecia areata. CDR3s include the opening cysteine and the closing phenylalanine or tryptophan. The D gene is left open where the match is weak. For some rows the clone size is stated as once, few or many, or as a class when expanded; others skip it.

>TRBJ1-5|-|TRBV5-4|-
TGTGCCAGCAGCTTGGGGCCGGGCCAGAGCGGTCAGCCCCAGCATTTT
CASSLGPGQSGQPQHF
>TRBJ2-3|-|TRBV18|-
TGTGCCAGCTCACCAGGGACCCCCACAGATACGCAGTATTTT
CASSPGTPTDTQYF
>TRBJ1-6|-|TRBV19|-
TGTGCCAGTAGTAGCCAGGGACAACGTAATTCACCCCTCCACTTT
CASSSQGQRNSPLHF
>TRBJ2-1|-|TRBV29-1|-
TGCAGCGCCATGGGAGACAGCTCTACTAGCTCCTACAATGAGCAGTTCTTC
CSAMGDSSTSSYNEQFF
>TRBJ1-2|once|TRBV30|TRBD1
TGTGCCTGGAGTCGGACAGGGGCCCGCTATGGCTACACCTTC
CAWSRTGARYGYTF
>TRBJ1-1|-|TRBV20-1|-
TGCAGTGCTAGAGTTCGCTCTGAAGCTTTCTTT
CSARVRSEAFF
>TRBJ1-5|few|TRBV6-1|-
TGTGCCAGCAGTGCTTTCAGGGAAGGTTTTCAGCCCCAGCATTTT
CASSAFREGFQPQHF
>TRBJ2-5|-|TRBV25-1|-
TGTGCCAGCAGTCAAATGACTAGGAAGGGAGAGACCCAGTACTTC
CASSQMTRKGETQYF
>TRBJ1-2|once|TRBV5-1|-
TGCGCCAGCAGCTTGGACGGAAGCCTCTATGGCTACACCTTC
CASSLDGSLYGYTF
>TRBJ2-6|-|TRBV10-3|-
TGTGCCATCAGTGATACGACAGAGACCATCTCTGGGGCCAACGTCCTGACTTTC
CAISDTTETISGANVLTF
>TRBJ2-7|-|TRBV4-2|-
TGTGCCAGCAGCCAATTTGCCCTCGATACAGGAAAGTACGAGCAGTACTTC
CASSQFALDTGKYEQYF
>TRBJ2-6|-|TRBV15|-
TGTGCCACCAGCAGGGGAGGCTCTGGGGCCAACGTCCTGACTTTC
CATSRGGSGANVLTF
>TRBJ1-1|few|TRBV28|-
TGTGCCAGCAGAACGACCGGGGGGCTAGGGACTGAAGCTTTCTTT
CASRTTGGLGTEAFF
>TRBJ2-2|-|TRBV4-3|-
TGCGCCAGCAGCCACCCCCGTGCTAGCTTTAACACCGGGGAGCTGTTTTTT
CASSHPRASFNTGELFF
>TRBJ1-6|few|TRBV6-5|TRBD1
TGTGCCAGCAGTTACTCGGACAGGGTTAATTCACCCCTCCACTTT
CASSYSDRVNSPLHF